This T cell receptor (beta chain) originates from a study of beta chain features in type 1 diabetes. This CDR3 is built from 13 residues. V gave up 6 bases and J gave up 3 bases, with 12 bases separating them. Germline CDR1 and CDR2: MDHEN and SYDVKM. Sequencing targeted expressed TCRB transcripts, as all isolated RNA had been reverse transcribed. Clones were read by immunoSEQ multiplex PCR, and TCRdb kept only the in-frame ones, dropping some. Of 550,000 to 850,000 clones in the sample, 13% were seen once. Whole-study findings and limits: In all four CD4+ subsets, TCRB CDR3 length was significantly, moderately reduced in type 1 diabetes.

The count of this clone is one. What it binds is unknown. This TCR was sampled from a man between 18 and 29 years old with type 1 diabetes. The chain combines TRBV28 with TRBJ2-7, with a tentative D call TRBD2 (6 bases). Specimen: naive CD4+ T cells from blood. The CDR3 reads CASRGAGLYEQYF. For the CDR3, the DNA is TGTGCCAGCAGAGGAGCGGGCCTCTACGAGCAGTACTTC.